This record concerns one TCR beta chain sequence. V was trimmed by 0 bases and J by 5 bases, leaving 10 bases between them. Germline CDR1 LGHNT, CDR2 FRNRAP. The CDR3 spans 14 residues. Individuals drawn from around 25 US areas were about 18 to 95 years old. This sample stems from a study of blood T cell repertoires in COVID-19. Across the study: COVID-19 samples, acute and convalescent, were from the United States, Italy and Spain.

Clones were sequenced by immunoSEQ multiplex PCR, and TCRdb holds only the in-frame ones, with some missing. The sample includes 250,000 or so clones, approximately 88% of them seen just once. Sequencing was performed on PBMCs or T cells enriched from blood (not recorded which). The origin of this receptor is a woman in her thirties or forties with acute COVID-19. The rearrangement uses TRBV12-5 and TRBJ2-5; D remains unclear. CDR3 in amino acids: CASGLVSRLETQYF. The DNA for the CDR3 is TGTGCTAGTGGTTTGGTATCTAGGCTCGAGACCCAGTACTTC.